This is a list of T cell receptor beta chains from one sample in a study of metastatic and nonmetastatic thyroid tumors. MiXCR reprocessed the PCR reads for TCRdb. This sample yields 7,500 to 10,000 clones, of which about a third are seen a single time; 20% to 25% belongs to the top ten. The sample comprised tumor tissue. These receptors came from a female donor with papillary thyroid cancer or a benign thyroid nodule (not recorded which). Some clones in this sample may be carry-over from other donors' samples. The CDR3 runs from the conserved cysteine through the conserved F or W. D genes are given only for firm matches. Clone size appears in some rows only: once, few, many, or a class for an expanded clone.

J	D	V	size	CDR3	DNA
TRBJ1-3	NA	TRBV7-3	NA	CASIPGGSGNTIYF	TGTGCCAGCATCCCTGGAGGGTCTGGAAACACCATATATTTT
TRBJ2-2	TRBD2	TRBV10-3	medium-sized	CASERGRDTGELFF	TGTGCCTCCGAGCGGGGGAGGGACACCGGGGAGCTGTTTTTT
TRBJ2-1	TRBD2	TRBV18	NA	CASSPVLAGGPDEQFF	TGTGCCAGCTCCCCGGTGCTAGCGGGAGGGCCCGATGAGCAGTTCTTC
TRBJ2-7	NA	TRBV6-2/TRBV6-3	NA	CASSYRNYEQYF	TGTGCCAGCAGTTACCGGAACTACGAGCAGTACTTC
TRBJ2-3	NA	TRBV2	few	CASSLTDSNTDTQYF	TGTGCCAGCAGCTTAACCGACTCTAACACAGATACGCAGTATTTT
TRBJ2-5	NA	TRBV11-2	NA	CASSLEATQYF	TGTGCCAGCAGCTTAGAGGCGACCCAGTACTTC
TRBJ2-7	NA	TRBV7-9	NA	CASSPPWGVQYF	TGTGCCAGCAGCCCCCCCTGGGGAGTGCAGTACTTC
TRBJ2-2	NA	TRBV30	NA	CAWGQYTGELFF	TGTGCCTGGGGACAGTACACCGGGGAGCTGTTTTTT
TRBJ2-7	NA	TRBV7-3	medium-sized	CASSLSTGTHYEQYF	TGTGCCAGCAGCCTATCAACAGGGACCCACTACGAGCAGTACTTC
TRBJ1-2	NA	TRBV6-1	NA	CASSPGANYGYTF	TGTGCCAGCAGTCCAGGAGCTAACTATGGCTACACCTTC
TRBJ1-2	NA	TRBV30	NA	CAWTSAETQTWDYGYTF	TGTGCCTGGACTTCCGCCGAAACCCAGACTTGGGACTATGGCTACACCTTC
TRBJ1-1	NA	TRBV7-3	NA	CASSLDMNTEAFF	TGTGCCAGCAGCCTCGATATGAACACTGAAGCTTTCTTT
TRBJ2-7	NA	TRBV7-2	NA	CASSSAGAHLYEQYF	TGTGCCAGCAGCTCAGCCGGGGCACACCTCTACGAGCAGTACTTC
TRBJ1-3	TRBD1	TRBV6-1	large	CASSLGTGATGNTIYF	TGTGCCAGCTCCTTGGGGACAGGGGCGACTGGAAACACCATATATTTT
TRBJ1-6	NA	TRBV6-1	few	CASREGTAKGSPLHF	TGTGCCAGCAGGGAAGGGACGGCGAAGGGTTCACCCCTCCACTTT
TRBJ2-7	NA	TRBV27	few	CASSLSGTRPYEQYF	TGTGCCAGCAGTCTCTCAGGGACACGGCCCTACGAGCAGTACTTC
TRBJ2-1	TRBD1	TRBV11-2	medium-sized	CASSSLGTGVWEQFF	TGTGCCAGCAGCTCACTGGGGACAGGGGTCTGGGAGCAGTTCTTC
TRBJ1-2	TRBD1	TRBV5-5	medium-sized	CASSPGQGPSNYGYTF	TGTGCCAGCAGCCCCGGACAGGGCCCTTCTAACTATGGCTACACCTTC
TRBJ2-7	NA	TRBV2	NA	CASSGRRAYEQYF	TGTGCCAGCAGTGGGCGGAGGGCCTACGAGCAGTACTTC
TRBJ2-3	NA	TRBV11-3	NA	CASSGNTDTQYF	TGTGCCAGCAGTGGGAATACAGATACGCAGTATTTT
TRBJ2-6	NA	TRBV12-3/TRBV12-4	NA	CASSFGGSTWANVLTF	TGTGCCAGCAGTTTTGGGGGGTCTACTTGGGCCAACGTCCTGACTTTC
TRBJ2-7	NA	TRBV6-5	NA	CASSYSSEGTYVGHEQYF	TGTGCCAGCAGTTACTCGAGTGAAGGGACCTACGTGGGGCACGAGCAGTACTTC
TRBJ2-7	TRBD1	TRBV10-2	NA	CASTGTEAYEQYF	TGCGCCAGCACCGGGACAGAGGCATACGAGCAATACTTC
TRBJ1-6	NA	TRBV2	medium-sized	CASRVNQPARSPLHF	TGTGCCAGCAGGGTTAACCAGCCGGCCCGTTCACCCCTCCACTTT
TRBJ2-5	TRBD2	TRBV6-2/TRBV6-3	medium-sized	CASSYHGGGRLKTQYF	TGTGCCAGCAGTTACCACGGGGGGGGCAGGTTGAAGACCCAGTACTTC
TRBJ1-6	TRBD1	TRBV20-1	NA	CSARDRRWTGQVGMWNSPLHF	TGCAGTGCTAGAGATCGAAGGTGGACCGGACAGGTGGGTATGTGGAATTCACCCCTCCACTTT
TRBJ2-1	TRBD2	TRBV11-2	NA	CASSLVLAGVPNEQFF	TGTGCCAGCAGCTTAGTCCTAGCGGGAGTCCCCAATGAGCAGTTCTTC
TRBJ2-3	TRBD2	TRBV20-1	once	CSARALAGLASTDTQYF	TGCAGTGCTAGGGCTTTAGCGGGCCTCGCTAGCACAGATACGCAGTATTTT
TRBJ2-1	NA	TRBV2	medium-sized	CASSLSGINYNEQFF	TGTGCCAGCAGTCTCAGCGGTATTAATTACAATGAGCAGTTCTTC
TRBJ2-2	TRBD2	TRBV6-1	NA	CSSSLTSGAHGELFF	TGTTCCAGCAGTCTGACTAGCGGGGCCCACGGGGAGCTGTTTTTT
TRBJ1-4	NA	TRBV7-2	medium-sized	CASRKTLAIEEKLFF	TGTGCCAGCAGGAAAACGTTGGCCATCGAGGAAAAACTGTTTTTT
TRBJ2-7	TRBD1	TRBV4-2	few	CASSQGQFFYEQYF	TGTGCCAGCAGCCAGGGACAGTTCTTCTACGAGCAGTACTTC
TRBJ2-2	TRBD1	TRBV30	NA	CAWSGQGAGELFF	TGTGCCTGGAGCGGTCAGGGGGCCGGGGAGCTGTTTTTT
TRBJ2-7	NA	TRBV27	few	CASSPGTMGDEQYF	TGTGCCAGCAGTCCTGGGACGATGGGCGACGAGCAGTACTTC
TRBJ1-6	TRBD1	TRBV12-3/TRBV12-4	few	CASSLTGVNSPLHF	TGTGCCAGCAGTTTGACAGGGGTTAATTCACCCCTCCACTTT
TRBJ1-4	TRBD1	TRBV9	NA	CASSVGDRGKLFF	TGTGCCAGCAGCGTAGGGGACAGGGGGAAACTGTTTTTT
TRBJ2-1	TRBD2	TRBV5-1	medium-sized	CASSLGGTSGGANNEQFF	TGCGCCAGCAGCTTGGGGGGGACTAGCGGGGGCGCCAACAATGAGCAGTTCTTC
TRBJ2-7	NA	TRBV20-1	NA	CSAVTSTSHEQYF	TGCAGTGCTGTGACTAGTACCAGCCACGAGCAGTACTTC
TRBJ1-2	NA	TRBV6-1	medium-sized	CASTQGSYGYTF	TGTGCCAGCACTCAGGGCTCATATGGCTACACCTTC
TRBJ1-2	NA	TRBV5-8	NA	CASRVDTNYGYTF	TGTGCCAGCAGAGTGGACACCAACTATGGCTACACCTTC
TRBJ2-1	TRBD2	TRBV11-2	NA	CASSSGLADPMSFF	TGTGCCAGCAGCTCGGGACTAGCGGACCCTATGTCGTTCTTC
TRBJ1-1	NA	TRBV7-3	few	CASSLGLGAFF	TGTGCCAGCAGCTTGGGGTTAGGAGCTTTCTTT
TRBJ2-1	TRBD2	TRBV6-2/TRBV6-3	few	CASSYLAGAASYNEQFF	TGTGCCAGCAGTTACCTAGCGGGGGCCGCCTCCTACAATGAGCAGTTCTTC
TRBJ2-3	TRBD1	TRBV29-1	many	CSVGTGRTDTQYF	TGCAGCGTTGGGACAGGGCGCACAGATACGCAGTATTTT
TRBJ2-1	NA	TRBV5-1	NA	CASSGGLHKSLGEQFF	TGCGCCAGCAGCGGGGGACTTCACAAAAGTCTCGGTGAGCAGTTCTTC
TRBJ2-7	TRBD1	TRBV30	NA	CAWSVAGTAYEQYF	TGTGCCTGGAGTGTTGCCGGGACAGCGTACGAGCAGTACTTC
TRBJ2-5	NA	TRBV20-1	many	CSVPDSQVTQYF	TGCAGTGTCCCGGACAGCCAAGTGACCCAGTACTTC
TRBJ2-7	NA	TRBV3-1	NA	CASSQDINYEQYF	TGTGCCAGCAGCCAAGATATTAACTACGAGCAGTACTTC
TRBJ1-5	NA	TRBV28	few	CASSLPAAGTQHF	TGTGCCAGCAGTTTACCGGCGGCAGGGACCCAGCATTTT
TRBJ2-7	TRBD2	TRBV11-2	NA	CASSPKGWGLGSGEQYF	TGTGCCAGCAGCCCCAAGGGGTGGGGACTAGGATCAGGGGAGCAGTACTTC
TRBJ1-5	NA	TRBV24-1	medium-sized	CATSDAGFIQPQHF	TGTGCCACCAGTGATGCAGGGTTTATCCAGCCCCAGCATTTT
TRBJ2-7	NA	TRBV5-1	NA	CASAPNLYEQYF	TGCGCCAGCGCCCCTAACCTCTACGAGCAGTACTTC
TRBJ2-1	NA	TRBV27	many	CANKLFAGTSYNEQFF	TGTGCCAACAAACTATTTGCCGGGACCTCCTACAATGAGCAGTTCTTC
TRBJ2-5	TRBD2	TRBV4-1	few	CASSQSHSGRADGRETQYF	TGCGCCAGCAGCCAGTCCCATAGCGGGAGGGCCGACGGGAGAGAGACCCAGTACTTC
TRBJ2-1	TRBD2	TRBV5-1	NA	CASSLLLRREPDNEQFF	TGCGCCAGCAGCTTGCTTCTTCGGCGGGAGCCCGACAATGAGCAGTTCTTC